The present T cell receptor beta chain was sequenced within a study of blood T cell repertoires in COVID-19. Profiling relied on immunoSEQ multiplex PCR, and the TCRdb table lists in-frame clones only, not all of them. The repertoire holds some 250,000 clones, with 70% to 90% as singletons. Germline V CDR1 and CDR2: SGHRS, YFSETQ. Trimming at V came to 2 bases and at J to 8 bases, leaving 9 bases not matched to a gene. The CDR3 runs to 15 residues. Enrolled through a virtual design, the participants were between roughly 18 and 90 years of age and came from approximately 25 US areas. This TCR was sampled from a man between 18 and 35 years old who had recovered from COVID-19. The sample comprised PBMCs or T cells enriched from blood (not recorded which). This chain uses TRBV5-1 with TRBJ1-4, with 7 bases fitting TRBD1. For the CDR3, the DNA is TGCGCCAGCAGCTTCGACAGGGTGGTGTACGAAAAACTGTTTTTT. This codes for CASSFDRVVYEKLFF.